This TCR beta chain is from a study of blood T cell repertoires in COVID-19. Study context: Researchers got acute and convalescent COVID-19 samples from the United States, Italy and Spain.

Original processing methods: Reference gene primers were amplified, and this amplification served to estimate nucleated cell counts. Using immunoSEQ multiplex PCR, the repertoire was profiled, and TCRdb retains in-frame clones only, with some absent. V, J and clone size derive from that table, while D and trimming were established from the DNA sequence. The data hold approximately 270,000 clones, with over 80% observed a single time. The CDR3 totals 17 residues. Germline CDR1 GTSNPN, CDR2 SVGIG (reference sequence). With 5 bases clipped from V and 4 bases from J, the junction kept 9 bases outside the gene matches. Individuals drawn from around 25 US areas were roughly 18 to 100 years old.

The rearrangement joins TRBV30 to TRBJ2-3; 16 bases match TRBD2. This TCR came from a woman in her twenties or thirties with acute COVID-19. The specimen was PBMCs or T cells enriched from blood (not recorded which). The CDR3 region is CAWDGGLAGGPPDTQYF. The DNA for the CDR3 is TGTGCCTGGGACGGGGGACTAGCGGGAGGGCCCCCAGATACGCAGTATTTT.